This T cell receptor beta chain was identified in a study of OX40 agonist ivuxolimab in advanced cancers. On the study more broadly: Of the participants, under 50% had some prior anti-PD-1, anti-PD-L1 or anti-CTLA-4 therapy, which was allowed.

The data were produced by immunoSEQ multiplex PCR, yet TCRdb's version contains in-frame clones alone and is incomplete. The sample records nearly 80,000 clones, approximately 92% being singletons. Peripheral blood came from all dose cohorts at three timepoints. V lost 2 bases to trimming and J lost 4 bases; unmatched junction nucleotides: 12. The CDR3 contains 17 residues. Germline V gives CDR1 MDHEN, CDR2 SYDVKM. The source is an adult with an advanced solid tumor such as melanoma, head and neck, liver or kidney cancer. The input for sequencing was CD4+ or CD8+ T cells sorted from blood, taken in a trial of the OX40 agonist ivuxolimab. This chain uses TRBV28 with TRBJ1-1, with 8 bases matching TRBD1. The CDR3 DNA sequence: TGTGCCAGCAGTTTACCCTTTTTCGACAGGGGCGGCACTGAAGCTTTCTTT. Protein sequence: CASSLPFFDRGGTEAFF.